One sample yielded the 22 T cell receptor beta chains listed below, sequenced in a study of PD-L1 blockade in urothelial cancer. Sample time point: pretreatment peripheral blood. Only in-frame clones appear in the TCRdb table, and some are missing; sequencing was by immunoSEQ multiplex PCR. Of 50,000 to 55,000 clones listed, about 86% were seen once; the top ten hold about 20%. Material: PBMCs, obtained around atezolizumab (anti-PD-L1) treatment. These receptors came from a man in his fifties or sixties with urothelial cancer.

A note on this clone: A far larger clone is one nucleotide away, so this likely arose from a read error. Other DNA sequences from this sample encode an identical CDR3 as well. This chain uses TRBV5-8 with TRBJ2-7, with TRBD1 matching over 7 bases. CDR3 size: 13 residues. CDR1 is SGHTS and CDR2 is YDEGEE in the germline V gene. As DNA, the CDR3 is TGCGCCAGCAGCCAACGGACAGGTCGCGAGCAGTACTTC. Its translation is CASSQRTGREQYF. The entire variable domain, with the rest obtained from reference TRBV5-8 and TRBJ2-7, is as follows: EAGVTQSPTHLIKTRGQQATLRCSPISGHTSVYWYQQALGLGLQFLLWYDEGEERNRGNFPPRFSGRQFPNYSSELNVNALELEDSALYLCASSQRTGREQYFGPGTRLTVT.

The chain combines TRBV10-1 with TRBJ2-7; a possible D gene is TRBD2 (5 bases). CDR1 WNHNN and CDR2 SYGVQD come from the germline V gene (reference sequence). V was clipped by 8 bases and J by 3 bases, with 11 bases between them. This CDR3 is built from 12 residues. In DNA form, the CDR3 reads TGCGCCAGCTCAGAGGGCCGCTACGAGCAGTACTTC. The encoded protein is CASSEGRYEQYF.

This clone has more than one count but fewer than ten. The rearrangement links TRBV29-1 to TRBJ1-1, with 7 bases matching TRBD1. CDR1 SQVTM and CDR2 ANQGSEA come from the germline V gene. CDR3 length: 12 amino acids. The V segment lost 6 bases and the J segment 6 bases; nucleotides outside the gene matches: 7. The CDR3 DNA reads as TGCAGCGTCGAAAAAGACAGGGCTGAAGCTTTCTTT. Residues: CSVEKDRAEAFF.

This chain uses TRBV6-5 with TRBJ1-2; D possibly corresponds to TRBD1 (5 bases). The V gene's germline CDR1 is MNHEY and CDR2 SVGAGI. The V end lost 7 bases, the J end lost 8 bases, and 17 bases lay between the germline ends. The CDR3 runs to 13 residues. The CDR3 loop reads CASTAGGNRGYTF. In DNA, the CDR3 is TGTGCCAGCACGGCCGGGGGGAATAGGGGCTACACCTTC.

The chain couples TRBV12-5 to TRBJ1-5, with D maybe TRBD1 (5 bases). This CDR3 has 14 amino acids. V was cut by 7 bases and J by 9 bases, with 19 bases left in between. Germline CDR1 LGHNT, CDR2 FRNRAP. The CDR3 bases are TGTGCTAGTGTTCCCGACAGCCCAGTGGGGCCCCAGCATTTT. It translates to CASVPDSPVGPQHF.

This clone was detected a few times. An end of the junction differs from the germline gene, which may be a read error. The chain has TRBV7-7 and TRBJ2-2; weak D call: TRBD2 (5 bases). This CDR3 is built from 15 residues. CDR1 and CDR2 from the germline V gene are SSHAT and FNYEAQ (reference sequence). The CDR3 DNA reads TGTGCTAGCAGCTTGAGCGGAGCCCCCACCGGGGAGCTGTTTTTT. Residues: CASSLSGAPTGELFF.

The chain links TRBV29-1 to TRBJ2-3; unclear D gene. Germline assignment: CDR1 SQVTM and CDR2 ANQGSEA. V shed 4 bases and J shed 2 bases, with 7 bases lying between them. The CDR3 loop spans 12 amino acids. The CDR3 spells CSVALLTDTQYF. CDR3 DNA: TGCAGCGTTGCGTTACTCACAGATACGCAGTATTTT.

A single count supports this clone. This chain links TRBV7-8 with TRBJ1-1; no clear D gene. The CDR3 is made up of 13 amino acids. Trimming stripped 6 bases from V and 5 bases from J, with 13 bases between. Germline lookup yields CDR1 SGHVS and CDR2 FQNEAQ. For the CDR3, the DNA is TGTGCCAGCAGGTGGAGCCGCGGGACTGAAGCTTTCTTT. It yields the protein CASRWSRGTEAFF.

This clone was observed a handful of times. This sequence joins TRBV7-2 and TRBJ2-1, with 7 bases identical to TRBD2. The CDR3 extends over 15 amino acids. The V gene's germline CDR1 is SGHTA and CDR2 FQGNSA. V dropped 3 bases and J dropped 9; count of bases not matched to a gene: 11. The CDR3 DNA follows: TGTGCCAGCAGCTTTCGGACTAGACCTGGGGTTGAGCAGTTCTTC. Encoded protein: CASSFRTRPGVEQFF.

This CDR3 is CASSILPSGGGETQYF. Here the CDR3 DNA reads TGTGCCAGTAGTATCCTTCCCAGCGGGGGGGGAGAGACCCAGTACTTC. This chain links TRBV19 with TRBJ2-5; 10 bases are a match to TRBD2. This CDR3 has 16 amino acids. The V segment lost 3 bases and the J segment 4 bases; nucleotides outside the gene matches: 8. CDR1 is LNHDA, CDR2 SQIVND, per germline (reference sequence).

The chain recombines TRBV7-2 with TRBJ2-7, with 9 bases fitting TRBD2. Germline V gene lookup returns CDR1 SGHTA and CDR2 FQGNSA. The J segment lost 2 bases and the V segment lost 4 bases, leaving 15 bases of the junction unmatched. CDR3 length: 18 amino acids. The CDR3 nucleotides read TGTGCCAGCAGCTCGATAAACCCGAGCCTAGCGGGAACCTACGAGCAGTACTTC. Translating it yields CASSSINPSLAGTYEQYF.

The rearrangement links TRBV5-1 to TRBJ1-5; TRBD1 aligns across 7 bases. Trimming took 0 bases from V and 3 from J; bases not matched to a gene: 3. CDR1 is SGHRS and CDR2 is YFSETQ in the germline V gene. The CDR3 has 15 residues. The CDR3 reads CASSLETGTNQPQHF. CDR3 DNA sequence: TGCGCCAGCAGCTTGGAGACAGGGACCAATCAGCCCCAGCATTTT.

The chain's CDR3 is CASSLQSGTGGGYTF. The CDR3 DNA follows: TGTGCCAGCAGTCTACAGTCCGGGACAGGGGGAGGCTACACCTTC. This rearrangement joins TRBV7-9 to TRBJ1-2, with TRBD1 matching 11 bases. CDR3 length: 15 amino acids. Trimming at V came to 6 bases and at J to 8 bases, leaving 11 bases not matched to a gene. From germline, CDR1 is SEHNR and CDR2 FQNEAQ (reference sequence).

The gene calls are TRBV18 and TRBJ1-5; 8 nucleotides align to TRBD1. The germline V gene encodes CDR1 KGHSH and CDR2 LQKENI. V gave up 2 bases and J gave up 2 bases; unmatched junction bases: 5. The length of the CDR3 is 16 residues. This chain's CDR3 is CASSPEQGVGNQPQHF. The CDR3 coding sequence is TGTGCCAGCTCACCAGAACAGGGGGTGGGCAATCAGCCCCAGCATTTT. Filled out from reference TRBV18 and TRBJ1-5, the complete variable domain reads NAGVMQNPRHLVRRRGQEARLRCSPMKGHSHVYWYRQLPEEGLKFMVYLQKENIIDESGMPKERFSAEFPKEGPSILRIQQVVRGDSAAYFCASSPEQGVGNQPQHFGDGTRLSIL.

The table lists this clone with a few counts. This chain connects TRBV11-2 to TRBJ1-1; no clear D. V was cut by 1 base and J by 7 bases, with 7 bases left in between. The CDR3 runs 12 residues. Germline V gene lookup returns CDR1 SGHAT and CDR2 FQNNGV. CDR3 residues: CASSLVGGEAFF. The DNA for the CDR3 is TGTGCCAGCAGCTTAGTCGGCGGTGAAGCTTTCTTT.

The chain has TRBV2 and TRBJ1-5; TRBD1 agrees at 8 bases. Losses at the gene ends were 8 bases for V and 0 bases for J; bases not matched to a gene: 3. CDR1 and CDR2 from the germline V gene are SNHLY and FYNNEI. This CDR3 is built from 14 residues. CDR3 DNA sequence: TGTGCCAGCCTTGGGACAGGTAGCAATCAGCCCCAGCATTTT. Translating gives CASLGTGSNQPQHF.

This chain uses TRBV7-9 with TRBJ2-7; TRBD2 matches 12 bases. This CDR3 contains 15 residues. V lost 4 bases, J lost 5 bases, and 6 bases stayed unmatched. Germline V gene lookup returns CDR1 SEHNR and CDR2 FQNEAQ (reference sequence). DNA for the CDR3: TGTGCCAGCAGCTACCGGACTAGCGGGAACAACGAGCAGTACTTC. Translating gives CASSYRTSGNNEQYF. Variable domain in full (rest from reference TRBV7-9 and TRBJ2-7): DTGVSQNPRHKITKRGQNVTFRCDPISEHNRLYWYRQTLGQGPEFLTYFQNEAQLEKSRLLSDRFSAERPKGSFSTLEIQRTEQGDSAMYLCASSYRTSGNNEQYFGPGTRLTVT.

This sequence joins TRBV18 and TRBJ1-1, with TRBD1 matching 9 bases. V shed 4 bases and J 4 bases; nucleotides not matched to a gene: 4. The CDR3 contains 14 residues. Germline assignment: CDR1 KGHSH and CDR2 LQKENI. CDR3 DNA: TGTGCCAGCTCACTCGACAGGGGGGCCACTGAAGCTTTCTTT. Translation gives CASSLDRGATEAFF. Full variable domain (missing parts from reference TRBV18 and TRBJ1-1): NAGVMQNPRHLVRRRGQEARLRCSPMKGHSHVYWYRQLPEEGLKFMVYLQKENIIDESGMPKERFSAEFPKEGPSILRIQQVVRGDSAAYFCASSLDRGATEAFFGQGTRLTVV.

In nucleotides, the CDR3 is TGTGCCAGTAGGCCACCCGGCTCCTACAATGAGCAGTTCTTC. It encodes CASRPPGSYNEQFF. This chain connects TRBV19 to TRBJ2-1; D is unresolved. The V and J ends lost 6 bases and 0 bases respectively, with 9 bases between them. The CDR3 sequence is 14 residues long. Germline assignment: CDR1 LNHDA and CDR2 SQIVND (reference sequence).

This clone showed up just a few times. The chain employs TRBV7-2 and TRBJ1-1; D gene ambiguous. Germline CDR1 reads SGHTA; CDR2 reads FQGNSA. Trimming cost V 5 bases and J 1 base, with 11 bases left between them. The length of the CDR3 is 14 residues. The CDR3 sequence is CASSLRRGNTEAFF. The CDR3 region has the DNA TGTGCCAGCAGCCTACGACGGGGGAACACTGAAGCTTTCTTT. The entire variable domain, with the rest obtained from reference TRBV7-2 and TRBJ1-1, is as follows: GAGVSQSPSNKVTEKGKDVELRCDPISGHTALYWYRQSLGQGLEFLIYFQGNSAPDKSGLPSDRFSAERTGGSVSTLTIQRTQQEDSAVYLCASSLRRGNTEAFFGQGTRLTVV.

The rearrangement joins TRBV7-2 to TRBJ2-1; D is perhaps TRBD1 (6 bases). The germline V gene encodes CDR1 SGHTA and CDR2 FQGNSA. CDR3 length: 15 residues. V was shortened by 5 bases and J by 1 base, with 12 bases between the two germline ends. Written as DNA, the CDR3 is TGTGCCAGCAGCCCGGACGACAGGTCCTACAATGAGCAGTTCTTC. This codes for CASSPDDRSYNEQFF.

The chain joins TRBV6-1 to TRBJ2-5, with D perhaps TRBD1 (6 bases). The CDR3 is made up of 13 amino acids. CDR1 MNHNS and CDR2 SASEGT come from the germline V gene. The ends were cut back, 1 base at V and 4 bases at J, with 7 bases in the middle. The CDR3 nucleotides are TGTGCCAGCAGTGAAGGCAGGGGAGAGACCCAGTACTTC. It specifies CASSEGRGETQYF.